This TCR beta chain was sequenced in a study of shared clonotypes between healthy human individuals. Germline V gene sequence: CDR1 SGHRS, CDR2 YFSETQ. This CDR3 is 16 amino acids long. Between the trimmed V and J ends, which lost 0 bases and 6 bases, there was a span of 19 bases. Assay used: immunoSEQ multiplex PCR; TCRdb lists only in-frame clones, some missing. The sample holds 95,000 to 120,000 clones, about 70% seen once. The sequence derives from a woman aged 25 to 39 in good health. The sequenced material came from memory CD8+ T cells sorted from blood. The subset: CD45RO+ cells pooled with CCR7-negative TemRA cells. The rearrangement uses TRBV5-1 and TRBJ2-7; D tentatively reads TRBD1 or TRBD2 (5 bases each). The CDR3 region is CASSLGGRNTFIEQYF. The CDR3 DNA reads as TGCGCCAGCAGCTTGGGGGGACGGAACACGTTTATCGAGCAGTACTTC. Supplemented by reference TRBV5-1 and TRBJ2-7, the full variable domain reads KAGVTQTPRYLIKTRGQQVTLSCSPISGHRSVSWYQQTPGQGLQFLFEYFSETQRNKGNFPGRFSGRQFSNSRSEMNVSTLELGDSALYLCASSLGGRNTFIEQYFGPGTRLTVT.